This TCR beta chain is drawn from a study of T cell responses to AZD1222 COVID-19 vaccine. Study-level findings and limits: Close to half of spike-specific TCRs reportedly recognize unmutated variant regions. Donors skewed white British and female; clonal diversity was possibly underestimated. At baseline, just a handful of AZD1222 recipients tested seropositive.

Data came from immunoSEQ multiplex PCR; TCRdb stores just in-frame clones and leaves some out. The sample yields about 110,000 clones, roughly 89% seen once. Trimming shortened V by 1 base and J by 7 bases, and 19 bases separated the two germline ends. CDR1 is LGHNA and CDR2 is YSLEER in the germline V gene. This CDR3 is built from 16 residues. Remarks on this clone: Antigen unknown.

This receptor was obtained from an adult who received the AZD1222 COVID-19 vaccine. The chain combines TRBV4-3 with TRBJ1-1; D gene uncertain. This material consisted of peripheral blood, taken 28 days after the second AZD1222 dose. The CDR3 loop reads CASSQGHFSGVSEAFF. The CDR3 nucleotides read TGCGCCAGCAGCCAAGGCCACTTTTCTGGGGTCAGTGAAGCTTTCTTT.